This T cell receptor (beta chain) was documented in a study of cytomegalovirus exposure and HLA in healthy donors (TCRdb year 2017). As for the study more broadly: A later analysis indicated that the 120 or so validation repertoires were generated on the platform also employed for the 700 or so repertoires of the first cohort. To predict cytomegalovirus infection status, the study combined high-throughput TCR immunosequencing, statistical association of individual TCRs with disease status, and machine learning. Besides the first cohort of around 670 subjects, a separate validation cohort made up of 120 different subjects was used. The study was designed to test whether signatures of past pathogen exposure could be identified by cataloging public T cell receptors.

Study-level results and caveats: According to the authors, the approach could potentially be generalized to other disease states and immunological phenotypes. Across donors, most TCR sequences were observed very rarely, whereas some public TCRs were present in many individuals. In both the original and validation cohorts, the classifier was reported to diagnose cytomegalovirus status with high specificity and sensitivity. Of the cluster scores, around 95% were above 0 in a later analysis, which found that TCRs clustered in the first cohort also tended to co-occur in the 120 validation repertoires. The study gave a list of about 150 TCR beta chains associated with cytomegalovirus. In vitro tests confirmed that a few of the cytomegalovirus-associated TCR beta chains recognize cytomegalovirus antigens. All 120 or so repertoires were used to score co-occurrence in the validation cohort in a later analysis, because that analysis had no HLA typing for the cohort.

The library relied on the immunoSEQ multiplex PCR assay. In the original analysis: A statistical classification framework was built for diagnosing cytomegalovirus status from the catalog of TCR beta chain sequences. The immuneACCESS repertoire file appears here via TCRdb, limited to in-frame rearrangements. These files lack a portion of the clones; in checked studies, under half of the deficit traces to unresolved V genes, and the cause of the others is not known. The V and J calls and clone size are taken from that table; D and trimming were inferred from the DNA. This sample holds 80,000 to 100,000 clones; roughly 85% were observed only once. The biggest ten clones account for roughly 3.8% of the sample. The CDR3 covers 15 residues, taking in both the cysteine and the phenylalanine. The entry retains the CDR3 DNA only, 45 bases that are in frame from base 1. Trimming takes 0 bases from V and 2 bases from J, and the germline ends sit 12 bases apart. Taken from the germline V gene (reference sequence), the CDR1 and CDR2 loops are GTSNPN and SVGIG.

Separate from the roughly 630-subject first cohort, the validation cohort of roughly 130 subjects was the group to which the donors belonged. On this clone: Its target antigen remains unknown. Per-base quality was not reported, and no clone a single base away is much larger than it.

Specimen: PBMCs. Recombination joined TRBV30 with TRBJ2-3, and TRBD1 may be the D gene, going by 6 matching bases. This TCR came from a woman in her 30s in good health and CMV-seronegative. CDR3 loop: CAWSVQGRFTDTQYF. The sequenced DNA is TGTGCCTGGAGTGTACAGGGCAGGTTCACAGATACGCAGTATTTT.